This T cell receptor beta chain appears in the sequencing data of a study of graft-versus-host responses after intestinal transplantation. Trimming took 0 bases from V and 1 from J, leaving 7 bases between them. Germline CDR1 and CDR2: SGHKS and YYEKEE (reference sequence). The CDR3 runs 14 residues. Method: immunoSEQ multiplex PCR; TCRdb's copy keeps in-frame clones and lacks some. The data contain fewer than 120,000 clones, around 93% of them singletons. On this clone itself: Its specificity is unknown.

The material sequenced was unstimulated CD8+ T cells sorted from spleen or lymph node cells, taken before intestinal transplant. The receptor was derived from a human donor who received an intestinal transplant. The rearrangement joins TRBV5-5 to TRBJ2-5, with unresolved D. The CDR3, as DNA: TGTGCCAGCAGCTTGGTCCACACCCAAGAGACCCAGTACTTC. This gives the protein CASSLVHTQETQYF.